Below are 9 T cell receptor beta chains sequenced from a single sample in a study of T cells expressing NK-cell markers. No DNA is given; TCRdb re-called the 5' RACE reads and lists each CDR3 protein once. The sample's table shows 350,000 to 450,000 distinct CDR3 sequences. Material for sequencing was blood T cells: a sorted CD56 or NKG2C T cell subset, CD4+ or CD8+ T cells, or bulk PBMC T cells (not recorded which). The receptors come from a man aged 18-70 years in good health.

The chain is built from TRBV5-5 and TRBJ1-6. Looked up from germline, CDR1 is SGHKS and CDR2 is YYEKEE (reference sequence). This CDR3 is 16 amino acids long. The CDR3: CASSSTTGVHNSPLHF.

The CDR3 reads CASSTNRGDNQPQHF. This chain links TRBV6-1 with TRBJ1-5; lacking DNA, the TRBD1 call made by TCRdb goes unchecked. From germline, CDR1 is MNHNS and CDR2 SASEGT. The CDR3 spans 15 residues.

This chain links TRBV18 with TRBJ2-3. The CDR3 is 15 amino acids. Germline loops: CDR1 KGHSH, CDR2 LQKENI. CDR3 residues: CASPRNIASTDTQYF.

The rearrangement links TRBV11-2 to TRBJ1-4. Germline-derived CDR1 and CDR2 are SGHAT and FQNNGV. The CDR3 totals 15 residues. The CDR3 protein is CASSLSPKANEKLFF.

The chain couples TRBV5-1 to TRBJ2-1; the TCRdb D gene call, TRBD2, has no DNA to confirm it. Germline values: CDR1 SGHRS, CDR2 YFSETQ. The CDR3 is 15 residues long. The CDR3 loop is CASSHRDSTLDEQFF.

The chain links TRBV3-1 to TRBJ1-2; TCRdb reports TRBD1, a call that lacks DNA to check it against. The CDR3 extends over 15 amino acids. Germline loops: CDR1 LGHDT, CDR2 YNNKEL (reference sequence). CDR3 protein: CASSQGVVGSYGYTF.

CDR3: CASSLTDRYNSPLHF. V gene TRBV27 combines with J gene TRBJ1-6; lacking DNA, the TRBD1 call made by TCRdb goes unchecked. The CDR3 loop spans 15 amino acids. Germline V lookup: CDR1 MNHEY, CDR2 SMNVEV (reference sequence).

The chain couples TRBV7-2 to TRBJ2-7. CDR1 and CDR2 from the germline V gene are SGHTA and FQGNSA. The CDR3 is 13 residues long. CDR3 loop: CASSLRFTYEQYF. The variable domain in full, completed from reference TRBV7-2 and TRBJ2-7, reads GAGVSQSPSNKVTEKGKDVELRCDPISGHTALYWYRQSLGQGLEFLIYFQGNSAPDKSGLPSDRFSAERTGGSVSTLTIQRTQQEDSAVYLCASSLRFTYEQYFGPGTRLTVT.

J is TRBJ2-1 and V is TRBV7-2; the D call of TRBD1 rests on TCRdb alone, since no DNA is present to check it. CDR3 length: 15 amino acids. Germline CDR1 and CDR2: SGHTA and FQGNSA. CDR3 sequence: CASTLIGTGLNEQFF. Full variable domain (remainder filled in from reference TRBV7-2 and TRBJ2-1): GAGVSQSPSNKVTEKGKDVELRCDPISGHTALYWYRQSLGQGLEFLIYFQGNSAPDKSGLPSDRFSAERTGGSVSTLTIQRTQQEDSAVYLCASTLIGTGLNEQFFGPGTRLTVL.